Listed here are 16 T cell receptor beta chains from one sample, sequenced in a study of cytomegalovirus exposure and HLA in healthy donors. Here immunoSEQ multiplex PCR was the method, and the copy in TCRdb shows in-frame clones only, minus some. The sample has hundreds of thousands of clones; 70% to 90% are singletons. The sequencing input was PBMCs. Receptors originate from a woman aged 18-35 years in good health and CMV-seronegative.

The CDR3 here is CASSYGQGIHNSPLHF. The CDR3, as DNA: TGTGCCAGCAGTTACGGACAGGGTATCCATAATTCACCCCTCCACTTT. The gene calls are TRBV6-5 and TRBJ1-6; 8 bases are shared with TRBD1. The V and J ends lost 2 bases and 5 bases, in that order; junction bases with no gene match: 5. Germline loops: CDR1 MNHEY, CDR2 SVGAGI. This CDR3 is 16 amino acids long.

The rearrangement links TRBV6-6 to TRBJ1-1, with D possibly TRBD1 on 5 matching bases. The V end lost 0 bases, the J end lost 7 bases, and 9 bases lay between the germline ends. Looked up from germline, CDR1 is MNHNY and CDR2 is SVGAGI (reference sequence). This CDR3 is built from 13 residues. In DNA form, the CDR3 reads TGTGCCAGCAGTTACTCGAGGACATTTGAAGCTTTCTTT. Translation gives CASSYSRTFEAFF.

The chain combines TRBV2 with TRBJ1-2, with 8 positions matching TRBD1. Germline V gene data show CDR1 as SNHLY and CDR2 as FYNNEI. The CDR3 is 14 residues long. After removal of 8 bases from V and 7 bases from J, the junction contained 12 bases not matched to a gene. The CDR3 here is CASPKGQGRSGYTF. CDR3 sequence (DNA): TGTGCCAGCCCCAAAGGACAGGGAAGAAGTGGCTACACCTTC.

The genes are TRBV28 and TRBJ2-7; TRBD2 agrees at 10 bases. The trim removed 5 bases at V and 1 base at J, leaving 8 bases unmatched. In germline, CDR1 is MDHEN, CDR2 SYDVKM. This CDR3 spans 16 amino acids. The CDR3 reads CASSRPGTSVSYEQYF. The CDR3, as DNA: TGTGCCAGCAGTCGCCCCGGGACTAGCGTGTCCTACGAGCAGTACTTC.

This clone has only a few counts. J is TRBJ2-3 and V is TRBV5-1; 8 bases align to TRBD2. Germline V gives CDR1 SGHRS, CDR2 YFSETQ. The length of the CDR3 is 15 residues. V was clipped by 1 base and J by 2 bases; unmatched bases: 3. CDR3: CASSLHGRDTDTQYF. The CDR3 region has the DNA TGCGCCAGCAGCTTGCACGGGAGGGACACAGATACGCAGTATTTT.

The chain employs TRBV9 and TRBJ2-7; tentatively, D is TRBD1 (6 bases). This CDR3 has 14 residues. Germline V lookup: CDR1 SGDLS, CDR2 YYNGEE. Trimming left V 4 bases short and J 5 bases short, with 16 bases between. The CDR3 nucleotides are TGTGCCAGCAGCATCGGTCCAAGACAGGACGAGCAGTACTTC. Amino acid sequence: CASSIGPRQDEQYF. Full variable domain (rest looked up from reference TRBV9 and TRBJ2-7): DSGVTQTPKHLITATGQRVTLRCSPRSGDLSVYWYQQSLDQGLQFLIQYYNGEERAKGNILERFSAQQFPDLHSELNLSSLELGDSALYFCASSIGPRQDEQYFGPGTRLTVT.

The chain is built from TRBV19 and TRBJ2-3; the match to TRBD2 covers 8 bases. Trimming took 4 bases from V and 11 from J; bases not matched to a gene: 14. The germline V gene encodes CDR1 LNHDA and CDR2 SQIVND (reference sequence). This CDR3 has 15 residues. In nucleotides, the CDR3 is TGTGCCAGTAGTACGTGGGCTAGCGGGTCAGAGAGGCAGTATTTT. Its translation: CASSTWASGSERQYF.

This chain joins TRBV28 and TRBJ1-6; TRBD1 aligns across 7 bases. With 6 bases clipped from V and 10 bases from J, the junction kept 6 bases outside the gene matches. Germline lookup yields CDR1 MDHEN and CDR2 SYDVKM. CDR3 length equals 13 residues. The CDR3 loop reads CASSPGGASPLHF. CDR3 nucleotide sequence: TGTGCCAGCAGCCCAGGGGGAGCCTCACCCCTCCACTTT.

The chain employs TRBV30 and TRBJ2-7; TRBD1 aligns across 7 bases. CDR1 is GTSNPN and CDR2 is SVGIG in the germline V gene (reference sequence). The V segment lost 4 bases and the J segment 0 bases; nucleotides outside the gene matches: 6. The length of the CDR3 is 14 residues. The CDR3 loop reads CAWIEAGGSYEQYF. In DNA, the CDR3 is TGTGCCTGGATCGAGGCAGGGGGCTCCTACGAGCAGTACTTC.

The chain uses TRBV10-3 and TRBJ1-5; no clear D gene. The length of the CDR3 is 16 residues. Deletions cut 2 bases from V and 0 bases from J, with 11 bases between. The germline V gene has CDR1 ENHRY and CDR2 SYGVKD. CDR3 sequence (DNA): TGTGCCATCAGTGAGGGGAGTCCCATTAGCAATCAGCCCCAGCATTTT. It is translated as CAISEGSPISNQPQHF.

CDR3 sequence (DNA): TGTGCCAGCAGATCAACAGGGGACTATGGCTACACCTTC. As protein: CASRSTGDYGYTF. This chain joins TRBV6-5 and TRBJ1-2; 7 bases agree with TRBD1. CDR1 is MNHEY and CDR2 is SVGAGI in the germline V gene. The CDR3 sequence is 13 residues long. Trimming at V came to 6 bases and at J to 3 bases, leaving 4 bases not matched to a gene.

The rearrangement joins TRBV28 to TRBJ2-2; 8 bases fit TRBD1. Germline values: CDR1 MDHEN, CDR2 SYDVKM. The CDR3 consists of 17 residues. V lost 5 bases and J lost 1; bases outside the gene matches: 9. The CDR3 coding sequence is TGTGCCAGCAGTACCCGGCGACAGGGGTGGAACACCGGGGAGCTGTTTTTT. It specifies CASSTRRQGWNTGELFF.

The chain links TRBV4-2 to TRBJ1-6, with 8 bases matching TRBD1. After removal of 5 bases from V and 2 bases from J, the junction contained 11 bases not matched to a gene. There are 18 residues in the CDR3. Germline V gene sequence: CDR1 LGHNA, CDR2 YNFKEQ. CDR3 sequence (DNA): TGTGCCAGCAGCTTTACGACAGGGGTGAAAACCTATAATTCACCCCTCCACTTT. This translates into CASSFTTGVKTYNSPLHF.

The count of this clone is one. V and J are TRBV27 and TRBJ2-7; D possibly corresponds to TRBD1 (6 bases). V gave up 2 bases and J gave up 2 bases, with 13 bases separating them. The CDR3 has 15 residues. CDR1 is MNHEY and CDR2 is SMNVEV in the germline V gene (reference sequence). DNA of the CDR3: TGTGCCAGCAGTTTACTCAGGGGTCTAACCTACGAGCAGTACTTC. This gives the protein CASSLLRGLTYEQYF.

The J gene is TRBJ2-7, the V gene TRBV9, with TRBD2 matching over 13 bases. Losses at the gene ends were 0 bases for V and 5 bases for J; bases not matched to a gene: 2. Germline loops: CDR1 SGDLS, CDR2 YYNGEE. This CDR3 is built from 15 residues. The CDR3 DNA sequence: TGTGCCAGCAGCGTAGGGACTAGCGGGAGCGACGAGCAGTACTTC. Protein sequence: CASSVGTSGSDEQYF.

The V call is TRBV28, the J call TRBJ1-6, with D unclear. The length of the CDR3 is 14 residues. Per germline, CDR1 MDHEN and CDR2 SYDVKM. V lost 4 bases to trimming and J lost 0 bases, with 4 bases between them. In DNA form, the CDR3 reads TGTGCCAGCAGTTCGGGCTCCTATAATTCACCCCTCCACTTT. This gives the protein CASSSGSYNSPLHF. Using reference TRBV28 and TRBJ1-6 for the parts outside the CDR3, the full variable domain is DVKVTQSSRYLVKRTGEKVFLECVQDMDHENMFWYRQDPGLGLRLIYFSYDVKMKEKGDIPEGYSVSREKKERFSLILESASTNQTSMYLCASSSGSYNSPLHFGNGTRLTVT.